A single sample is the source of the 14 T cell receptor beta chains below, sequenced in a study of shared clonotypes between healthy human individuals. Profiled with immunoSEQ multiplex PCR; TCRdb holds only in-frame clones, not every one. The sample carries a few million clones, more than 80% recorded once. Sequencing used naive CD4+ T cells sorted from blood. The sample's subset: CD45RA+ positively selected. The receptors shown here come from a man aged 18 to 29 in good health.

The V call is TRBV28, the J call TRBJ1-4, with D hard to call. From germline, CDR1 is MDHEN and CDR2 SYDVKM. V gave up 11 bases and J gave up 3 bases, with 7 bases separating them. The CDR3 length is 11 residues. DNA of the CDR3: TGTGCCGGGAGTTCTAATGAAAAACTGTTTTTT. Residues: CAGSSNEKLFF.

This rearrangement joins TRBV28 to TRBJ1-4; a weak D match, TRBD1 (6 bases). The CDR3 is 15 residues long. V dropped 5 bases and J dropped 7 bases, with 17 bases sitting between them. Germline V gene lookup returns CDR1 MDHEN and CDR2 SYDVKM. The CDR3 nucleotides are TGTGCCAGCAGTCTAAATTGGGGGGCTGGTGAAAAACTGTTTTTT. It is translated as CASSLNWGAGEKLFF.

The chain carries TRBV5-1 and TRBJ1-3; 7 nucleotides line up with TRBD1. CDR3 size: 13 residues. Looked up from germline, CDR1 is SGHRS and CDR2 is YFSETQ. J gave up 5 bases and V 5 bases, and 4 bases lay outside the gene matches. CDR3 DNA sequence: TGCGCCAGCAGTTCAGGGGGTCGAAACACCATATATTTT. Amino acid sequence: CASSSGGRNTIYF.

This chain joins TRBV7-2 and TRBJ2-7; possible D gene TRBD1, 6 bases. The CDR3 loop spans 16 amino acids. Germline V lookup: CDR1 SGHTA, CDR2 FQGNSA. V was shortened by 1 base and J by 1 base, with 14 bases between the two germline ends. CDR3: CASSLVSAQGSYEQYF. DNA for the CDR3: TGTGCCAGCAGCTTAGTTTCGGCACAGGGTTCCTACGAGCAGTACTTC. Full variable domain (remainder filled in from reference TRBV7-2 and TRBJ2-7): GAGVSQSPSNKVTEKGKDVELRCDPISGHTALYWYRQSLGQGLEFLIYFQGNSAPDKSGLPSDRFSAERTGGSVSTLTIQRTQQEDSAVYLCASSLVSAQGSYEQYFGPGTRLTVT.

The gene calls are TRBV5-4 and TRBJ1-6; D not resolved. There are 13 residues in the CDR3. Germline values: CDR1 SGHNT, CDR2 YYREEE (reference sequence). Trimming shortened V by 4 bases and J by 10 bases, and 12 bases separated the two germline ends. The CDR3 spells CASSDQGPSPLHF. The CDR3 DNA sequence: TGTGCCAGCAGCGACCAAGGGCCCTCACCCCTCCACTTT. Supplemented by reference TRBV5-4 and TRBJ1-6, the full variable domain reads ETGVTQSPTHLIKTRGQQVTLRCSSQSGHNTVSWYQQALGQGPQFIFQYYREEENGRGNFPPRFSGLQFPNYSSELNVNALELDDSALYLCASSDQGPSPLHFGNGTRLTVT.

The count of this clone is one. The V call is TRBV6-1, the J call TRBJ2-7; perhaps TRBD1 as D (6 bases). The germline gives CDR1 MNHNS, CDR2 SASEGT. The V gene lost 5 bases and the J gene lost 3 bases, with 8 bases spanning the gap. CDR3 length: 12 amino acids. The DNA for the CDR3 is TGTGCCAGCAGTCAACAGGGCTACGAGCAGTACTTC. This gives the protein CASSQQGYEQYF.

The V call is TRBV28, the J call TRBJ2-3, with D perhaps matching TRBD1 or TRBD2 (5 bases each). Germline V CDR1 and CDR2: MDHEN, SYDVKM. The CDR3 runs to 13 residues. Trimming pared 4 bases from V and 5 bases from J, leaving 10 bases between. The CDR3 DNA reads TGTGCCAGCAGTTCTGGGACGGTAGATACGCAGTATTTT. It translates to CASSSGTVDTQYF.

The chain has TRBV5-4 and TRBJ2-3; the match to TRBD2 covers 9 bases. V trimming: 4 bases; J trimming: 4 bases; junction bases outside the gene matches: 10. The CDR3 is 16 residues long. Germline assignment: CDR1 SGHNT and CDR2 YYREEE (reference sequence). CDR3 sequence reads: CASSTDVAGVSDTQYF. DNA of the CDR3: TGTGCCAGCAGCACCGATGTAGCGGGGGTTTCAGATACGCAGTATTTT.

This clone was seen more than once but under ten times. Additional DNA sequences in this sample encode the identical CDR3. V is TRBV4-1 and J is TRBJ2-1; the D is unclear. V was clipped by 3 bases and J by 0 bases, with 9 bases between them. This CDR3 region has 15 residues. Germline V lookup: CDR1 MGHRA, CDR2 YSYEKL. The CDR3 loop is CASSHLQSSYNEQFF. CDR3 coding DNA: TGCGCCAGCAGCCATCTACAGAGCTCCTACAATGAGCAGTTCTTC.

This chain connects TRBV5-1 to TRBJ2-4; 14 bases match TRBD2. CDR3 length: 20 residues. The germline V gene encodes CDR1 SGHRS and CDR2 YFSETQ. Losses at the gene ends were 4 bases for V and 0 bases for J; bases not matched to a gene: 12. CDR3 DNA sequence: TGCGCCAGCAGCACTAACCCCGGGACTAGCGGGGGTTTAGCCAAAAACATTCAGTACTTC. Protein product: CASSTNPGTSGGLAKNIQYF.

The rearrangement uses TRBV19 and TRBJ1-3; a possible D gene is TRBD1 (5 bases). The CDR3 is 14 residues long. V gave up 7 bases and J gave up 10 bases, with 20 bases separating them. Germline V CDR1 and CDR2: LNHDA, SQIVND (reference sequence). The CDR3 loop is CASTNLDSRWTIYF. As DNA, the CDR3 is TGTGCCAGTACAAACCTTGACAGCCGCTGGACCATATATTTT.

This chain connects TRBV6-1 to TRBJ1-5; no definite D call. Trimming stripped 4 bases from V and 0 bases from J, with 16 bases between. Germline V lookup: CDR1 MNHNS, CDR2 SASEGT. CDR3 length equals 17 residues. CDR3 bases: TGTGCCAGCAGTGGCCCGGGGAACACTAATAGCAATCAGCCCCAGCATTTT. Protein product: CASSGPGNTNSNQPQHF.

This chain connects TRBV13 to TRBJ1-2; 7 positions agree with TRBD1. V lost 5 bases to trimming and J lost 2 bases; unmatched junction nucleotides: 5. The germline V gene encodes CDR1 PRHDT and CDR2 FYEKMQ (reference sequence). The CDR3 length is 14 residues. CDR3 sequence: CASSQQDRNYGYTF. The CDR3 nucleotides are TGTGCCAGCAGCCAACAGGACAGGAACTATGGCTACACCTTC.

CDR3 in amino acids: CASSLEYLAVTQETQYF. For the CDR3, the DNA is TGTGCCAGCAGCTTAGAGTACCTAGCGGTAACCCAAGAGACCCAGTACTTC. V gene TRBV7-2 combines with J gene TRBJ2-5, with TRBD2 identical over 7 bases. V was pared by 1 base and J by 1 base, with 9 bases of the junction left unmatched. CDR3 length: 17 residues. The V gene's germline CDR1 is SGHTA and CDR2 FQGNSA.